These T cell receptor beta chains were read from a single sample in a study of OX40 agonist ivuxolimab in advanced cancers. The table came from immunoSEQ multiplex PCR; TCRdb's copy has only in-frame clones and leaves some out. The sample contains around 19,000 clones, less than 90% of which appear only once. This material consisted of CD4+ or CD8+ T cells sorted from blood, taken in a trial of the OX40 agonist ivuxolimab. These receptors all come from an adult with an advanced solid tumor such as melanoma, head and neck, liver or kidney cancer. The conserved cysteine and the conserved F or W are not part of the CDR3 here. Fields, in order: V gene, J gene, CDR3 protein.

V gene: TRBV9; J gene: TRBJ2-3; CDR3 protein: ASSGRDVRGLDTQY
V gene: TRBV6-1; J gene: TRBJ2-1; CDR3 protein: ASSADLWQRLDDEQF
V gene: TRBV5-1; J gene: TRBJ2-2; CDR3 protein: ASLSSSGELF
V gene: TRBV6-1; J gene: TRBJ2-7; CDR3 protein: ASRQDRGLPYEQY
V gene: TRBV5-6; J gene: TRBJ1-4; CDR3 protein: ASSFGTGDEKLF
V gene: TRBV27; J gene: TRBJ2-2; CDR3 protein: ASSLVSNTGELF
V gene: TRBV15; J gene: TRBJ2-3; CDR3 protein: ATSRHGSGGTDTQY
V gene: TRBV5-4; J gene: TRBJ2-3; CDR3 protein: ASSFASGGTDTQY
V gene: TRBV29-1; J gene: TRBJ2-7; CDR3 protein: SVEVPDTVTYEQY
V gene: TRBV4-1; J gene: TRBJ1-6; CDR3 protein: ASSHLTGADVGSPLH